The 26 T cell receptor beta chains below were found in one sample sequenced in a study of shared clonotypes between healthy human individuals. The table came from immunoSEQ multiplex PCR; TCRdb's copy has only in-frame clones and leaves some out. Here the sample spans 600,000 or so clones, about 95% being singletons. CD8 cells regarded as naive lacked CD45RO, were positively chosen for CCR7, and omitted terminally differentiated effector memory CD45RA+ cells. The material sequenced was naive CD8+ T cells sorted from blood. The receptors here all came from a woman in her thirties in good health.

The CDR3 DNA follows: TGTGCCTGGAGTCGAGGGAATAGCAATCAGCCCCAGCATTTT. Protein: CAWSRGNSNQPQHF. V and J are TRBV30 and TRBJ1-5, with D hard to call. Germline CDR1 GTSNPN, CDR2 SVGIG (reference sequence). This CDR3 is built from 14 residues. V lost 2 bases and J 0 bases, leaving 8 bases between the germline ends.

This chain's CDR3 is CATKQGNANQPQHF. CDR3 sequence (DNA): TGTGCCACCAAGCAGGGAAATGCCAATCAGCCCCAGCATTTT. The V and J genes are TRBV15 and TRBJ1-5; weak D call: TRBD1 (5 bases). CDR1 is LNHNV and CDR2 is YYDKDF in the germline V gene (reference sequence). The CDR3 extends over 14 amino acids. Trimming cost V 7 bases and J 3 bases, with 13 bases left between them.

This sequence joins TRBV7-3 and TRBJ2-3; 8 bases are shared with TRBD2. With 1 base clipped from V and 3 bases from J, the junction kept 6 bases outside the gene matches. Germline V lookup: CDR1 SGHTA, CDR2 FQGTGA. CDR3 size: 16 residues. CDR3: CASSLRREGPTDTQYF. The DNA for the CDR3 is TGTGCCAGCAGCTTAAGACGGGAGGGCCCGACAGATACGCAGTATTTT.

The rearrangement uses TRBV28 and TRBJ1-5; 7 bases line up with TRBD1. Germline V gene lookup returns CDR1 MDHEN and CDR2 SYDVKM. Germline trimming cut 3 bases from V and 5 bases from J; bases unmatched to any gene: 7. CDR3 size: 15 residues. CDR3 sequence (DNA): TGTGCCAGCAGTTTTGGGGGTAGGGGGCATCAGCCCCAGCATTTT. This gives the protein CASSFGGRGHQPQHF.

This rearrangement joins TRBV4-1 to TRBJ2-7, with no clear D. The CDR3 is 13 amino acids. Trimming shortened V by 0 bases and J by 5 bases, and 8 bases separated the two germline ends. Germline CDR1 is MGHRA and CDR2 is YSYEKL. CDR3 residues: CASSQDRVDEQYF. The DNA of the CDR3 is TGCGCCAGCAGCCAAGACCGGGTTGACGAGCAGTACTTC.

This chain connects TRBV28 to TRBJ1-5; D possibly corresponds to TRBD1 (6 bases). Germline CDR1 and CDR2: MDHEN and SYDVKM. This CDR3 is 17 amino acids long. V was pared by 6 bases and J by 0 bases, with 18 bases between. The CDR3 reads CASRHGQLRYSNQPQHF. The CDR3 nucleotides read TGTGCCAGCAGACACGGACAGCTGAGATATAGCAATCAGCCCCAGCATTTT. Together with reference TRBV28 and TRBJ1-5, the CDR3 gives the full variable domain: DVKVTQSSRYLVKRTGEKVFLECVQDMDHENMFWYRQDPGLGLRLIYFSYDVKMKEKGDIPEGYSVSREKKERFSLILESASTNQTSMYLCASRHGQLRYSNQPQHFGDGTRLSIL.

This chain joins TRBV10-1 and TRBJ2-3, with D unclear. CDR3 length: 13 residues. Deletions cut 3 bases from V and 0 bases from J, with 4 bases between. The germline V gene has CDR1 WNHNN and CDR2 SYGVQD (reference sequence). CDR3 loop: CASSDGSTDTQYF. Here the CDR3 DNA reads TGCGCCAGCAGTGACGGGAGCACAGATACGCAGTATTTT.

The J gene is TRBJ1-1, the V gene TRBV27, with 9 bases fitting TRBD1. With V trimmed by 4 bases and J by 7 bases, 4 bases remained unmatched. The CDR3 extends over 13 amino acids. Germline V gene sequence: CDR1 MNHEY, CDR2 SMNVEV (reference sequence). As DNA, the CDR3 is TGTGCCAGCAGTTATAGGGGACAGGGTGAAGCTTTCTTT. It codes for CASSYRGQGEAFF.

The rearrangement joins TRBV9 to TRBJ2-2, with D perhaps TRBD1 or TRBD2 (6 bases each). There are 15 residues in the CDR3. Trimming took off 0 bases at V and 4 bases at J, with 10 bases between the two ends. CDR1 and CDR2 (germline): SGDLS, YYNGEE. Here the CDR3 reads CASSVEGGGTGELFF. The CDR3 region has the DNA TGTGCCAGCAGCGTAGAGGGGGGAGGCACCGGGGAGCTGTTTTTT.

This clone was detected once. The chain carries TRBV6-1 and TRBJ2-7, with D perhaps assigned TRBD1 or TRBD2 (5 bases each). The germline V gene has CDR1 MNHNS and CDR2 SASEGT. This CDR3 comprises 11 residues. Trimming took off 6 bases at V and 7 bases at J, with 10 bases between the two ends. The CDR3: CASRNGGEQYF. CDR3 nucleotide sequence: TGTGCCAGCAGAAATGGGGGAGAGCAGTACTTC.

This sequence joins TRBV2 and TRBJ1-5; D remains unclear. This CDR3 has 13 amino acids. Looked up from germline, CDR1 is SNHLY and CDR2 is FYNNEI. V lost 8 bases and J lost 3, with 11 bases in between. CDR3 sequence (DNA): TGTGCCAGCTATGAAGGGCCCAATCAGCCCCAGCATTTT. Protein: CASYEGPNQPQHF.

The rearrangement links TRBV6-1 to TRBJ1-5; the match to TRBD1 covers 7 bases. CDR1 and CDR2 from the germline V gene are MNHNS and SASEGT. The CDR3 spans 19 residues. Trimming at V came to 2 bases and at J to 1 base, leaving 14 bases not matched to a gene. CDR3 DNA: TGTGCCAGCAGTGAATACTTGGGCAGGGGGTGGGAGAGCAATCAGCCCCAGCATTTT. As protein: CASSEYLGRGWESNQPQHF.

The rearrangement uses TRBV19 and TRBJ1-2; a possible D gene is TRBD1 (6 bases). The CDR3 spans 14 residues. The V and J ends lost 7 bases and 4 bases respectively, with 16 bases between them. The germline V gene encodes CDR1 LNHDA and CDR2 SQIVND (reference sequence). Here the CDR3 DNA reads TGTGCCAGTACCCCAACCGGGACACCCTATGGCTACACCTTC. Translation gives CASTPTGTPYGYTF.

V and J are TRBV28 and TRBJ1-1; 7 bases are a match to TRBD1. CDR1 MDHEN and CDR2 SYDVKM come from the germline V gene. Trimming cost V 3 bases and J 7 bases; bases outside gene matches: 8. The CDR3 runs 14 residues. The CDR3 nucleotides are TGTGCCAGCAGTTTCTACAGGGGCGGGTATGAAGCTTTCTTT. Its protein is CASSFYRGGYEAFF. Full variable domain (remainder filled in from reference TRBV28 and TRBJ1-1): DVKVTQSSRYLVKRTGEKVFLECVQDMDHENMFWYRQDPGLGLRLIYFSYDVKMKEKGDIPEGYSVSREKKERFSLILESASTNQTSMYLCASSFYRGGYEAFFGQGTRLTVV.

CDR3 in DNA: TGTGCCAGCAGTTCGACCTACCTTAGCAATCAGCCCCAGCATTTT. Its translation is CASSSTYLSNQPQHF. The chain couples TRBV28 to TRBJ1-5; D not certain. From germline, CDR1 is MDHEN and CDR2 SYDVKM. The length of the CDR3 is 15 residues. V lost 4 bases to trimming and J lost 0 bases, with 10 bases between them. Filled out from reference TRBV28 and TRBJ1-5, the complete variable domain reads DVKVTQSSRYLVKRTGEKVFLECVQDMDHENMFWYRQDPGLGLRLIYFSYDVKMKEKGDIPEGYSVSREKKERFSLILESASTNQTSMYLCASSSTYLSNQPQHFGDGTRLSIL.

Only one count was recorded for this clone. V and J are TRBV11-2 and TRBJ1-5; 10 bases align to TRBD1. The CDR3 has 15 residues. In germline, CDR1 is SGHAT, CDR2 FQNNGV. The junction had 3 bases not matched to a gene; V was cut back by 3 bases and J by 4 bases. The CDR3 bases are TGTGCCAGCAGCTTGGGGACAGGGGAGAATCAGCCCCAGCATTTT. As protein: CASSLGTGENQPQHF. The variable domain in full, with the rest retrieved from reference TRBV11-2 and TRBJ1-5, is EAGVAQSPRYKIIEKRQSVAFWCNPISGHATLYWYQQILGQGPKLLIQFQNNGVVDDSQLPKDRFSAERLKGVDSTLKIQPAKLEDSAVYLCASSLGTGENQPQHFGDGTRLSIL.

The V and J genes are TRBV9 and TRBJ1-1; D gene uncertain. The CDR3 is made up of 17 amino acids. The V and J ends lost 3 bases and 4 bases respectively, with 22 bases between them. CDR1 SGDLS and CDR2 YYNGEE come from the germline V gene. The CDR3 bases are TGTGCCAGCAGCGCCGGACGTTCTGACCTATTGGGCACTGAAGCTTTCTTT. It is translated as CASSAGRSDLLGTEAFF. The whole variable domain, filled in from reference TRBV9 and TRBJ1-1, reads DSGVTQTPKHLITATGQRVTLRCSPRSGDLSVYWYQQSLDQGLQFLIQYYNGEERAKGNILERFSAQQFPDLHSELNLSSLELGDSALYFCASSAGRSDLLGTEAFFGQGTRLTVV.

The DNA of the CDR3 is TGTGCCAGCAGCGACCGGGACAGGACCTACGAGCAGTACTTC. This codes for CASSDRDRTYEQYF. The chain couples TRBV7-9 to TRBJ2-7; 8 bases are a match to TRBD1. Germline loops: CDR1 SEHNR, CDR2 FQNEAQ (reference sequence). V was pared by 5 bases and J by 2 bases, with 5 bases of the junction left unmatched. CDR3 length: 14 residues.

This chain connects TRBV15 to TRBJ2-1, with TRBD2 identical over 11 bases. The CDR3 consists of 14 residues. With V trimmed by 8 bases and J by 5 bases, 5 bases remained unmatched. Per germline, CDR1 LNHNV and CDR2 YYDKDF (reference sequence). CDR3 protein: CATGIAGGNNEQFF. CDR3 DNA: TGTGCCACCGGAATAGCGGGAGGGAACAATGAGCAGTTCTTC.

V and J are TRBV13 and TRBJ1-4; TRBD1 aligns across 9 bases. J gave up 6 bases and V 3 bases, and 5 bases lay outside the gene matches. Germline values: CDR1 PRHDT, CDR2 FYEKMQ (reference sequence). The CDR3 sequence is 15 residues long. The CDR3 loop reads CASSLDRGSDEKLFF. CDR3 nucleotides: TGTGCCAGCAGCTTGGACAGGGGATCCGATGAAAAACTGTTTTTT.

This chain links TRBV4-1 with TRBJ1-1; 12 nucleotides align to TRBD1. The germline V gene has CDR1 MGHRA and CDR2 YSYEKL. The CDR3 contains 17 residues. Losses at the gene ends were 4 bases for V and 6 bases for J; bases not matched to a gene: 12. The CDR3, as DNA: TGCGCCAGCAGCCTAGACGGGACAGGGGGCGAGTCTTCTGAAGCTTTCTTT. Its protein is CASSLDGTGGESSEAFF.

About this clone itself: In the same sample, other DNA sequences code for this CDR3. The genes are TRBV5-1 and TRBJ2-7; D uncertain. The CDR3 is made up of 13 amino acids. Looked up from germline, CDR1 is SGHRS and CDR2 is YFSETQ. The V and J ends lost 0 bases and 1 base respectively, with 5 bases between them. The CDR3 coding sequence is TGCGCCAGCAGCTTGGACGGGTCCTACGAGCAGTACTTC. It yields the protein CASSLDGSYEQYF.

This chain connects TRBV6-5 to TRBJ2-2; no clear D gene. The V gene's germline CDR1 is MNHEY and CDR2 SVGAGI. V lost 3 bases, J lost 7 bases, and 9 bases lay in between. The CDR3 has 13 amino acids. CDR3 sequence (DNA): TGTGCCAGCAGTTATAATCTGAACGGGGAGCTGTTTTTT. It translates to CASSYNLNGELFF.

The chain is built from TRBV29-1 and TRBJ2-1; 13 nucleotides match TRBD2. CDR1 SQVTM and CDR2 ANQGSEA come from the germline V gene. There are 13 residues in the CDR3. V lost 7 bases, J lost 9 bases, and 6 bases stayed unmatched. In DNA, the CDR3 is TGCAGCGATGGACTAGCGGGAGTATCTGAGCAGTTCTTC. Residues: CSDGLAGVSEQFF.

V is TRBV9 and J is TRBJ1-1; D gene uncertain. The CDR3 totals 13 residues. The germline gives CDR1 SGDLS, CDR2 YYNGEE. Trimming took 4 bases from V and 7 from J, leaving 14 bases between them. CDR3 sequence (DNA): TGTGCCAGCAGCCCCCCGGGCCGGGGTGAAGCTTTCTTT. It is translated as CASSPPGRGEAFF.

Concerning this clone itself: Other nucleotide sequences in the sample specify the same CDR3. The gene calls are TRBV14 and TRBJ2-5; no definite D call. Gene TRBJ2-7 matches the end of the DNA better, so the J call may be wrong. The CDR3 totals 11 residues. Germline V CDR1 and CDR2: SGHDN, FVKESK. The CDR3 DNA sequence: TGTGCCAGCAGCCAAGGTGGCGAGCAGTACTTC. Translation: CASSQGGEQYF.